The present TCR beta chain was sequenced within a study of response to subunit inactivated influenza vaccine. Using its own MiXCR run on the RT-PCR reads, TCRdb lists one record per CDR3 protein. The table records some 150,000 distinct CDR3 sequences, approximately 12% of them present only once. This clonotype was seen more than once but under ten times. Germline loops: CDR1 MNHEY, CDR2 SVGEGT. There are 13 residues in the CDR3. Trimming cost V 8 bases and J 0 bases, with 8 bases left between them. These same data were also listed under a study on T cells expressing NK-cell markers. This second study notes: For TCR beta, cDNA was produced by 5'RACE template switching with UMIs. The TCR beta repertoires were obtained from sorted CD3+CD56+NKG2C+, CD3+CD56+NKG2C- and CD3+CD56-NKG2C+ T cells. Among the eight sequenced donors, seven tested HCMV-seropositive and one tested seronegative. Dominant NKG2C+ clonotypes accounted for roughly 1.0-7.0% of CD8+ T cells in about six donors.

The sequence came from a man aged 50-60 years who received an inactivated influenza vaccine. This specimen consisted of CD8+ T cells sorted from PBMCs, obtained roughly 12 days after vaccination. V gene TRBV6-2 or TRBV6-3 combines with J gene TRBJ2-1, with D hard to call. CDR3 region: CASDPGSYNEQFF. DNA for the CDR3: TGTGCCAGCGACCCAGGCTCCTACAATGAGCAGTTCTTC.